This TCR beta chain stems from a study of blood T cell repertoires in COVID-19. Germline V CDR1 and CDR2: SGHDN, FVKESK. The CDR3 runs 18 residues. Trimming removed 0 bases from V and 1 base from J; junction bases left unmatched: 3. Only in-frame clones appear in the TCRdb table, and some are missing; sequencing was by immunoSEQ multiplex PCR. This sample has tens of thousands of clones, with 90% found just once. This clone has a handful of counts. Sample: peripheral blood. The sequence was obtained from a human donor in a cohort sampled during active COVID-19. The rearrangement links TRBV14 to TRBJ2-1; 13 bases align to TRBD2. This CDR3 is CASSQERGLAGSYNEQFF. The CDR3 DNA reads as TGTGCCAGCAGCCAAGAGAGGGGACTAGCGGGATCCTACAATGAGCAGTTCTTC. Full variable domain (remainder filled in from reference TRBV14 and TRBJ2-1): EAGVTQFPSHSVIEKGQTVTLRCDPISGHDNLYWYRRVMGKEIKFLLHFVKESKQDESGMPNNRFLAERTGGTYSTLKVQPAELEDSGVYFCASSQERGLAGSYNEQFFGPGTRLTVL.